This T cell receptor (beta chain) was profiled in a study of blood T cell repertoires in COVID-19. Whole-study context: Sites in the United States, Italy and Spain provided acute and convalescent COVID-19 samples. Nucleic acid was either cDNA or gDNA, and it came from T cells, B-cell-depleted T cells, or PBMCs.

Authors' data handling: Researchers report that nucleated cell counts were estimated from reference gene primer amplification. Measured with immunoSEQ multiplex PCR; TCRdb has only the in-frame clones, and not every one. V and J calls and clone size are those listed in that table; D and trimming were worked out from the DNA. This sample carries 120,000 to 150,000 clones, roughly 86% of them seen once, and the ten largest clones take under 7%. Germline V gives CDR1 SNHLY, CDR2 FYNNEI. V was clipped by 6 bases and J by 4 bases; unmatched bases: 12. The CDR3 contains 17 residues. The sequence was collected from a human donor in a cohort sampled during active COVID-19. Source material: peripheral blood. V and J are TRBV2 and TRBJ2-2; 9 nucleotides match TRBD1. The CDR3: CASRPGTGKDSTGELFF. Here the CDR3 DNA reads TGTGCCAGCAGGCCCGGGACAGGGAAGGACAGCACCGGGGAGCTGTTTTTT.